The 7 T cell receptor beta chains below were found in one sample sequenced in a study of OX40 agonist ivuxolimab in advanced cancers. Produced via immunoSEQ multiplex PCR; TCRdb's table is partial and in-frame only. In the table there are 35,000 to 50,000 clones, about 86% of which are singletons. The material was CD4+ or CD8+ T cells sorted from blood, obtained in a trial of the OX40 agonist ivuxolimab. These receptors were obtained from an adult with an advanced solid tumor such as melanoma, head and neck, liver or kidney cancer.

This clone has just one count. The chain recombines TRBV7-9 with TRBJ2-5, with 10 positions matching TRBD2. This CDR3 is 19 amino acids long. Germline V CDR1 and CDR2: SEHNR, FQNEAQ (reference sequence). V gave up 0 bases and J gave up 4 bases; unmatched junction bases: 14. The CDR3 spells CASSLAPLAGAPGPETQYF. In DNA form, the CDR3 reads TGTGCCAGCAGCTTAGCTCCGCTAGCGGGGGCGCCAGGCCCAGAGACCCAGTACTTC.

This clone was recorded a few times. The genes are TRBV19 and TRBJ1-5; D possibly corresponds to TRBD1 (6 bases). V lost 2 bases and J lost 4, with 9 bases in between. This CDR3 has 14 residues. Germline lookup yields CDR1 LNHDA and CDR2 SQIVND (reference sequence). In nucleotides, the CDR3 is TGTGCCAGTAGTATACTTACAGGGAATCAGCCCCAGCATTTT. As protein: CASSILTGNQPQHF. Full variable domain (remainder filled in from reference TRBV19 and TRBJ1-5): DGGITQSPKYLFRKEGQNVTLSCEQNLNHDAMYWYRQDPGQGLRLIYYSQIVNDFQKGDIAEGYSVSREKKESFPLTVTSAQKNPTAFYLCASSILTGNQPQHFGDGTRLSIL.

In regard to this clone: Other nucleotide sequences in the sample specify the same CDR3. The V gene is TRBV7-6, the J gene TRBJ1-5; 7 bases map to TRBD1. The trim removed 1 base at V and 4 bases at J, leaving 10 bases unmatched. CDR3 size: 17 residues. Germline CDR1 reads SGHVS; CDR2 reads FNYEAQ. The CDR3 DNA reads TGTGCCAGCAGCTTAGAACCGTATAGGGGGCCTAATCAGCCCCAGCATTTT. Protein: CASSLEPYRGPNQPQHF.

The CDR3 protein is CASSLGQGARSPLHF. CDR3 bases: TGTGCCAGCAGCTTAGGGCAGGGAGCGAGGTCACCCCTCCACTTT. The J gene is TRBJ1-6, the V gene TRBV7-3; TRBD1 might be the D (5 bases). The V gene lost 2 bases and the J gene lost 10 bases, with 15 bases spanning the gap. Germline V lookup: CDR1 SGHTA, CDR2 FQGTGA. The CDR3 has 15 residues.

This clone was observed a few times. The CDR3 coding sequence is TGTGCCAGCAGCTACGCAGGGGGCGGAGAGCAGTACGTC. Translated: CASSYAGGGEQYV. J is TRBJ2-7 and V is TRBV5-4; TRBD1 matches at 8 bases. This CDR3 contains 13 residues. Looked up from germline, CDR1 is SGHNT and CDR2 is YYREEE (reference sequence). Unmatched junction bases numbered 6, after V lost 3 bases and J lost 7 bases.

This clone has just one count. The chain has TRBV19 and TRBJ2-1; 7 bases agree with TRBD2. Germline V gene sequence: CDR1 LNHDA, CDR2 SQIVND (reference sequence). V lost 6 bases to trimming and J lost 0 bases; unmatched junction nucleotides: 5. The CDR3 totals 15 residues. CDR3 loop: CASSVGGSSYNEQFF. In DNA form, the CDR3 reads TGTGCCAGTAGCGTGGGCGGGAGCTCCTACAATGAGCAGTTCTTC.

The chain employs TRBV7-7 and TRBJ2-5, with D maybe TRBD2 (7 bases). The V end lost 0 bases, the J end lost 1 base, and 15 bases lay between the germline ends. Germline assignment: CDR1 SSHAT and CDR2 FNYEAQ (reference sequence). The CDR3 runs 17 residues. CDR3 in DNA: TGTGCCAGCAGCTTAGCGCTCGCGGGGGCGTCCCAAGAGACCCAGTACTTC. This sequence encodes CASSLALAGASQETQYF.